The 18 T cell receptor beta chains in this list originate from one sample, sequenced in a study of OX40 agonist ivuxolimab in advanced cancers. Sequencing was performed with immunoSEQ multiplex PCR; in TCRdb, only in-frame clones are kept and a portion is missing. The table includes 50,000 to 65,000 clones, over 90% detected once. The source material was CD4+ or CD8+ T cells sorted from blood, sampled in a trial of the OX40 agonist ivuxolimab. These receptors originate from an adult with an advanced solid tumor such as melanoma, head and neck, liver or kidney cancer.

The J gene is TRBJ2-1, the V gene TRBV6-5; TRBD2 agrees at 12 bases. Germline CDR1 and CDR2: MNHEY and SVGAGI. CDR3 length: 15 amino acids. V was clipped by 3 bases and J by 5 bases; unmatched bases: 2. In DNA form, the CDR3 reads TGTGCCAGCAGTTATCTAGCGGGAGGGAACAATGAGCAGTTCTTC. Translating gives CASSYLAGGNNEQFF.

The chain has TRBV19 and TRBJ1-1, with unresolved D. The CDR3 length is 13 residues. The V end lost 3 bases, the J end lost 1 base, and 6 bases lay between the germline ends. Germline V gene lookup returns CDR1 LNHDA and CDR2 SQIVND (reference sequence). The CDR3 DNA sequence: TGTGCCAGTAGTATCACAGAGAACACTGAAGCTTTCTTT. This gives the protein CASSITENTEAFF. Together with reference TRBV19 and TRBJ1-1, the CDR3 gives the full variable domain: DGGITQSPKYLFRKEGQNVTLSCEQNLNHDAMYWYRQDPGQGLRLIYYSQIVNDFQKGDIAEGYSVSREKKESFPLTVTSAQKNPTAFYLCASSITENTEAFFGQGTRLTVV.

This chain connects TRBV5-5 to TRBJ2-7; 7 nucleotides match TRBD1. V lost 2 bases, J lost 5 bases, and 1 base stayed unmatched. The CDR3 has 12 residues. Germline V gene lookup returns CDR1 SGHKS and CDR2 YYEKEE (reference sequence). CDR3 in amino acids: CASSFTGDEQYF. The CDR3 DNA reads as TGTGCCAGCAGCTTTACAGGGGACGAGCAGTACTTC. Combining the CDR3 with reference TRBV5-5 and TRBJ2-7 gives the whole variable domain DAGVTQSPTHLIKTRGQQVTLRCSPISGHKSVSWYQQVLGQGPQFIFQYYEKEERGRGNFPDRFSARQFPNYSSELNVNALLLGDSALYLCASSFTGDEQYFGPGTRLTVT.

The rearrangement uses TRBV13 and TRBJ2-2; no reliable D call. The CDR3 is 13 amino acids. The germline gives CDR1 PRHDT, CDR2 FYEKMQ (reference sequence). V dropped 1 base and J dropped 1 base, with 1 base sitting between them. The CDR3 loop reads CASSLENTGELFF. CDR3 DNA sequence: TGTGCCAGCAGCTTAGAGAACACCGGGGAGCTGTTTTTT.

The chain joins TRBV6-1 to TRBJ2-6; no reliable D call. There are 17 residues in the CDR3. The germline gives CDR1 MNHNS, CDR2 SASEGT. Trimming removed 4 bases at V and 5 bases at J, with 18 bases between. In DNA form, the CDR3 reads TGTGCCAGCAGTGGTAAGTGGGAACAAAGTCGGGCCAACGTCCTGACTTTC. This sequence encodes CASSGKWEQSRANVLTF.

The rearrangement joins TRBV29-1 to TRBJ2-7; no clear D. Trimming removed 2 bases from V and 4 bases from J, with 6 bases in between. CDR3 length: 11 amino acids. Germline assignment: CDR1 SQVTM and CDR2 ANQGSEA. CDR3 nucleotide sequence: TGCAGCGTTGAACGCGGTTACGAGCAGTACTTC. Translated: CSVERGYEQYF.

The V gene is TRBV2, the J gene TRBJ2-7; D uncertain. With 3 bases removed from V and 2 bases from J, the gap between germline ends came to 8 bases. CDR1 SNHLY and CDR2 FYNNEI come from the germline V gene. The CDR3 runs 13 residues. CDR3 sequence: CASSDPGTYEQYF. CDR3 sequence (DNA): TGTGCCAGCAGTGACCCTGGAACCTACGAGCAGTACTTC.

This clone was seen more than once but under ten times. The chain employs TRBV7-6 and TRBJ2-7; 10 bases map to TRBD2. V shed 3 bases and J 4 bases; nucleotides not matched to a gene: 3. Germline-derived CDR1 and CDR2 are SGHVS and FNYEAQ. This CDR3 is 14 amino acids long. The CDR3 reads CASSLGSGRYEQYF. In nucleotides, the CDR3 is TGTGCCAGCAGCTTGGGTAGCGGGAGGTACGAGCAGTACTTC.

The V and J genes are TRBV11-2 and TRBJ1-4; D possibly corresponds to TRBD1 (5 bases). This CDR3 comprises 15 residues. Germline V gene lookup returns CDR1 SGHAT and CDR2 FQNNGV. The V end was cut by 5 bases, the J end by 4 bases, with 14 bases between. The CDR3 is CASSTEGALNEKLFF. The DNA for the CDR3 is TGTGCCAGCAGCACCGAAGGGGCCCTTAATGAAAAACTGTTTTTT.

The rearrangement links TRBV19 to TRBJ1-1; 7 bases align to TRBD1. CDR3 length: 16 residues. Germline V gives CDR1 LNHDA, CDR2 SQIVND (reference sequence). Trimming at V came to 0 bases and at J to 4 bases, leaving 8 bases not matched to a gene. CDR3 sequence: CASSIDLSGGLTEAFF. DNA for the CDR3: TGTGCCAGTAGTATAGATCTATCAGGGGGTCTCACTGAAGCTTTCTTT.

The chain recombines TRBV6-4 with TRBJ1-2; TRBD1 agrees at 12 bases. Germline V gene lookup returns CDR1 MRHNA and CDR2 SNTAGT. J lost 6 bases, V lost 3 bases, and 2 bases had no gene match. The CDR3 extends over 14 amino acids. The CDR3: CASSEGQGAHGYTF. The CDR3 DNA follows: TGTGCCAGCAGTGAGGGACAGGGGGCGCATGGCTACACCTTC.

Only one count was recorded for this clone. V is TRBV5-1 and J is TRBJ2-4; the D is unclear. Trimming stripped 0 bases from V and 6 bases from J, with 16 bases between. Germline values: CDR1 SGHRS, CDR2 YFSETQ. This CDR3 comprises 16 residues. The CDR3 nucleotides are TGCGCCAGCAGCTTGGCCATGGGGAAACCGAGAAACATTCAGTACTTC. Protein product: CASSLAMGKPRNIQYF.

This chain connects TRBV29-1 to TRBJ2-1, with a tentative D call TRBD2 (6 bases). Trimming shortened V by 7 bases and J by 9 bases, and 16 bases separated the two germline ends. CDR3 length equals 12 residues. Germline CDR1 and CDR2: SQVTM and ANQGSEA. Here the CDR3 reads CSGETRSTEQFF. CDR3 in DNA: TGCAGCGGCGAGACTAGGAGTACTGAGCAGTTCTTC.

The chain uses TRBV4-1 and TRBJ1-2; tentatively, D is TRBD1 (5 bases). The germline V gene encodes CDR1 MGHRA and CDR2 YSYEKL. There are 17 residues in the CDR3. V was pared by 0 bases and J by 4 bases, with 18 bases between. The CDR3 protein is CASSQDTQAGYRYGYTF. In DNA, the CDR3 is TGCGCCAGCAGCCAAGATACACAGGCAGGGTATCGCTATGGCTACACCTTC.

The chain combines TRBV4-1 with TRBJ1-1; D not certain. Trimming stripped 1 base from V and 7 bases from J, with 13 bases between. This CDR3 comprises 14 residues. Germline CDR1 reads MGHRA; CDR2 reads YSYEKL. CDR3: CASSQVGSGREAFF. The DNA of the CDR3 is TGCGCCAGCAGCCAAGTAGGGTCCGGACGTGAAGCTTTCTTT.

The chain joins TRBV4-1 to TRBJ1-2, with 8 bases lining up with TRBD1. There are 16 residues in the CDR3. CDR1 and CDR2 (germline): MGHRA, YSYEKL. V lost 1 base, J lost 7 bases, and 11 bases stayed unmatched. CDR3 coding DNA: TGCGCCAGCAGCCAAGTCGATCAGGGGGCTTCTTCTGGCTACACCTTC. Encoded protein: CASSQVDQGASSGYTF.

The rearrangement uses TRBV9 and TRBJ2-2; D is perhaps TRBD1 or TRBD2 (5 bases each). The V and J ends lost 2 bases and 5 bases respectively, with 25 bases between them. The CDR3 sequence is 19 residues long. Germline assignment: CDR1 SGDLS and CDR2 YYNGEE. The CDR3 bases are TGTGCCAGCAGCGTGTACGGCCAGGGAGCGTACCGACCTACCGGGGAGCTGTTTTTT. Translated: CASSVYGQGAYRPTGELFF.

The chain employs TRBV21-1 and TRBJ1-5; the D call in the table, TRBD1, was not verified against the DNA. TRBV21-1 is tagged as a pseudogene. The CDR3 has 19 residues. This CDR3 is CASSINRQQGASLNQPQHF. Written as DNA, the CDR3 is TGTGCCAGCAGTATCAATAGGCAACAGGGGGCTTCCCTCAATCAGCCCCAGCATTTT.